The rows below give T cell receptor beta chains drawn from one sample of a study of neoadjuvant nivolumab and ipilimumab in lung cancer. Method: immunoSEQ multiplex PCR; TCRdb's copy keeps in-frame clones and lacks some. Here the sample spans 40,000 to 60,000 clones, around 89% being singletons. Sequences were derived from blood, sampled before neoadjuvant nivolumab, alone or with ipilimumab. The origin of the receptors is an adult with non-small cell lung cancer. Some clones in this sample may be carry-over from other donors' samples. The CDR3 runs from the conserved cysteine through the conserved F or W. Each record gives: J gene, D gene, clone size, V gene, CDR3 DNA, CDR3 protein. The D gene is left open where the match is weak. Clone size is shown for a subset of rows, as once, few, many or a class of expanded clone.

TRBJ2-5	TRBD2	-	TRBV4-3	TGCGCCAGCAGCCAGACTAGCGGAGGCGAGACCCAGTACTTC	CASSQTSGGETQYF
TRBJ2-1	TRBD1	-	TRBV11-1	TGTGCCAGCAGCTTAGCGATGTCGGGACAGGGGGCGCATGAGCAGTTCTTC	CASSLAMSGQGAHEQFF
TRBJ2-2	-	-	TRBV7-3	TGTGCCAGCAGCTTAACCGCGACTTCGGTTAAAACGGGGGAGCTGTTTTTT	CASSLTATSVKTGELFF
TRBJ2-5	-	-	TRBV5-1	TGCGCCAGCAGCTTTATTAACCCACGAGAGACCCAGTACTTC	CASSFINPRETQYF
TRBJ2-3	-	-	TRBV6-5	TGTGCCAGCAGTTCCGGTTTAGGGAGCTCCCCAGATACGCAGTATTTT	CASSSGLGSSPDTQYF
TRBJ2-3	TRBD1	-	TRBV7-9	TGTGCCAGCAGCCGGGACAGCTCCACAGATACGCAGTATTTT	CASSRDSSTDTQYF
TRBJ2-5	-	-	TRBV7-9	TGTGCCAGCAGCCCGCGAGAGACCCAGTACTTC	CASSPRETQYF
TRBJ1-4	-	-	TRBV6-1	TGTGCCAGCAGCCTAGGGGGGTCGGGGGAAGGAAAACTGTTTTTT	CASSLGGSGEGKLFF
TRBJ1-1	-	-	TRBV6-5	TGTGCCAGCAGTCCCGGTGTGGTGAACACTGAAGCTTTCTTT	CASSPGVVNTEAFF
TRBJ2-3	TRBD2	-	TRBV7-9	TGTGCCAGCAGCTCCGGGACTAGCGGTTCCACAGATACGCAGTATTTT	CASSSGTSGSTDTQYF
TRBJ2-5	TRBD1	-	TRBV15	TGTGCCACCAGCCCGCGACAGGGACGAGAGACCCAGTACTTC	CATSPRQGRETQYF
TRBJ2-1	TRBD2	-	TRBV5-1	TGCGCCAGCAGTGAGGCGGGAGTTTCCTACAATGAGCAGTTCTTC	CASSEAGVSYNEQFF
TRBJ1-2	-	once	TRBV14	TGTGCCAGCAGCCAATTGGGAAGGGGGAGGGTCCTAGTTAACTATGGCTACACCTTC	CASSQLGRGRVLVNYGYTF
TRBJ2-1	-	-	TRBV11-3	TGTGCCAGCAGCACCCACCAGCGGGCGTCCTACAATGAGCAGTTCTTC	CASSTHQRASYNEQFF
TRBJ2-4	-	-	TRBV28	TGTGCCAGCAGTGAGCGGTTTAACACAAACATTCAGTACTTC	CASSERFNTNIQYF
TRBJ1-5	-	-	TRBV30	TGTGCCTGGAGTAAAGGGAAGAATCAGCCCCAGCATTTT	CAWSKGKNQPQHF
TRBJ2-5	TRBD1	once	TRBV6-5	TGTGCCAGCAGTAAGACAGGGTTTTCAGAGACCCAGTACTTC	CASSKTGFSETQYF
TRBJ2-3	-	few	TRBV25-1	TGTGCCAGCAGTGACCCCAATACAGATACGCAGTATTTT	CASSDPNTDTQYF
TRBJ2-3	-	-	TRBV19	TGTGCCAGTAGTATGGACAACACAGATACGCAGTATTTT	CASSMDNTDTQYF
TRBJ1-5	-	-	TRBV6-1	TGTGCCAGCAGCGTAAGCAGGGGAGGTCAGCCCCAGCATTTT	CASSVSRGGQPQHF
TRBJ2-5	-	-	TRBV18	TGTGCCAGCTCACCGGGACTCTACCAAGAGACCCAGTACTTC	CASSPGLYQETQYF
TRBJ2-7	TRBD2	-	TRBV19	TGTGCCAGTAGTCTCGGTCTAGCGGCTTACTACGAGCAGTACTTC	CASSLGLAAYYEQYF
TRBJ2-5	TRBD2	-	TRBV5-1	TGCGCCAGCAGCCGACTAGCGGGAGTGTGGGAGACCCAGTACTTC	CASSRLAGVWETQYF
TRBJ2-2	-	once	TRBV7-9	TGTGCCAGCAGCTTAGATGAGGGAACGTACGCTGGGGAGCTGTTTTTT	CASSLDEGTYAGELFF
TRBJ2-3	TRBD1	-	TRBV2	TGTGCCAGTGGGAGGTCAGGGGGCTTGGGAGATACGCAGTATTTT	CASGRSGGLGDTQYF
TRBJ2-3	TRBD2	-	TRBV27	TGTGCCAGCAGGGCTAGCGGAATCACAGATACGCAGTATTTT	CASRASGITDTQYF
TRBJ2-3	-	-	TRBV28	TGTGCCAGCAGTACGGGACTTTCTAGCACAGATACGCAGTATTTT	CASSTGLSSTDTQYF
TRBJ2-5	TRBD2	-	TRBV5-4	TGTGCCAGCAGCTTCGGACTAGCGGGACAAGAGACCCAGTACTTC	CASSFGLAGQETQYF
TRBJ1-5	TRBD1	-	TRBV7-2	TGTGCCAGCAGCAGCGACAGGGGGGGGAATCAGCCCCAGCATTTT	CASSSDRGGNQPQHF
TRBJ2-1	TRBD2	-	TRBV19	TGTGCCAGTAGTATCCGAGGACTAGCGGACAATGAGCAGTTCTTC	CASSIRGLADNEQFF
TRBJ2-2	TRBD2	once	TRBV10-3	TGTGCCATCAGCGGGACTAGCGGGAACACCGGGGAGCTGTTTTTT	CAISGTSGNTGELFF
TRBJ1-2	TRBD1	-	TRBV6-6	TGTGCCAGCAACGACAGGGGGAGAGGCTACACCTTC	CASNDRGRGYTF
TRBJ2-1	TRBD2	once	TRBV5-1	TGCGCCAGCAGCCCCGGACTAGCGGGAGGGCCTTGGAATGAGCAGTTCTTC	CASSPGLAGGPWNEQFF
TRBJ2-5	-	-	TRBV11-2	TGTGCCAGCAGGGACTCTCAAGAGACCCAGTACTTC	CASRDSQETQYF
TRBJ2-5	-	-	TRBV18	TGTGCCAGCTCACCATTGTCCGCGGGACAGAAAGAGACCCAGTACTTC	CASSPLSAGQKETQYF
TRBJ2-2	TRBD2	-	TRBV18	TGTGCCAGCTCACGGTTCGACCGGGAGGTCACCGGGGAGCTGTTTTTT	CASSRFDREVTGELFF
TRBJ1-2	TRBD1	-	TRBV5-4	TGTGCCAGCAGTAGTCTACCGGGACAGGGCTATGGCTACACCTTC	CASSSLPGQGYGYTF
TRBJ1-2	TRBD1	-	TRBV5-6	TGTGCCAGCAGCGCGGACAGGGGAGTTCATGGCTACACCTTC	CASSADRGVHGYTF
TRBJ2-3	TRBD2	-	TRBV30	TGTGCCTGGAGTACAGGACTAGCGGGACGCACAGATACGCAGTATTTT	CAWSTGLAGRTDTQYF
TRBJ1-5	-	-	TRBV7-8	TGTGCCAGCAGCTTAAAGTCAGATCAGCCCCAGCATTTT	CASSLKSDQPQHF
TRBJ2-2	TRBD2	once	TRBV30	TGTGCCTGGATTGGGACTAGCGGGAGGTCTAACACCGGGGAGCTGTTTTTT	CAWIGTSGRSNTGELFF
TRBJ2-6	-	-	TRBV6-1	TGTGCCAGCAGCCAGTCCGTTTCTGGGGCCAACGTCCTGACTTTC	CASSQSVSGANVLTF
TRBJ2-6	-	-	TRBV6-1	TGTGCCAGCGGCCACTCTGGGGCCAACGTCCTGACTTTC	CASGHSGANVLTF
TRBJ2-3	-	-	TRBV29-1	TGCAGCGTTTCCGCGGGACCTCCTGATACGCAGTATTTT	CSVSAGPPDTQYF
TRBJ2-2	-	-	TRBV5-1	TGCGCCAGCAGCCCCCGGGGCCTCACCGGGGAGCTGTTTTTT	CASSPRGLTGELFF
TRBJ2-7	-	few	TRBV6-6	TGTGCCAGCGTGACCCAGCGGGAGCAGTACTTC	CASVTQREQYF
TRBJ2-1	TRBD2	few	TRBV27	TGTGCCAGCAGTTTTCGGCTAGCGGGAGCAGAGGCCTACAATGAGCAGTTCTTC	CASSFRLAGAEAYNEQFF
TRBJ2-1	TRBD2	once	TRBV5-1	TGCGCCAGCAGCTTGGGGGCGGGAGGGCTCAATGAGCAGTTCTTC	CASSLGAGGLNEQFF
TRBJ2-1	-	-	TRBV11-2	TGTGCCAGCAGCTTACTCCTTGACAGCTCCTACAATGAGCAGTTCTTC	CASSLLLDSSYNEQFF
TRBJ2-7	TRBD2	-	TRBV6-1	TGTGCCAGCAATATAGCGGGAGGACCCTACGAGCAGTACTTC	CASNIAGGPYEQYF
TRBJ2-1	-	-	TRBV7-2	TGTGCCAGCAGCAAAGATACCAATGAGCAGTTCTTC	CASSKDTNEQFF